One T cell receptor (beta chain) is described in this entry. The target antigen is unknown. These data originate in a study of T cells in tuberculosis. Notes on the study in general: Shorter CDR3-alpha in active tuberculosis partly drove smaller distances. GEM motif frequencies gave roughly 65% accuracy; the GMM repertoire gave 85% to 90%.

Only in-frame clones appear in the TCRdb table, and some are missing; sequencing was by immunoSEQ multiplex PCR. The sample carries under 40,000 clones, approximately 94% recorded once. Germline trimming cut 3 bases from V and 6 bases from J; bases unmatched to any gene: 3. This CDR3 is 13 amino acids long. Germline V gives CDR1 LGHNA, CDR2 YNFKEQ. V and J are TRBV4-2 and TRBJ1-2; 8 bases are a match to TRBD1. Sample: PBMCs. The receptor was isolated from a donor between 10 and 29 years old with latent tuberculosis or without tuberculosis infection. In nucleotides, the CDR3 is TGTGCCAGCAGCCATTCAGGGGGCAATGGCTACACCTTC. Protein sequence: CASSHSGGNGYTF.